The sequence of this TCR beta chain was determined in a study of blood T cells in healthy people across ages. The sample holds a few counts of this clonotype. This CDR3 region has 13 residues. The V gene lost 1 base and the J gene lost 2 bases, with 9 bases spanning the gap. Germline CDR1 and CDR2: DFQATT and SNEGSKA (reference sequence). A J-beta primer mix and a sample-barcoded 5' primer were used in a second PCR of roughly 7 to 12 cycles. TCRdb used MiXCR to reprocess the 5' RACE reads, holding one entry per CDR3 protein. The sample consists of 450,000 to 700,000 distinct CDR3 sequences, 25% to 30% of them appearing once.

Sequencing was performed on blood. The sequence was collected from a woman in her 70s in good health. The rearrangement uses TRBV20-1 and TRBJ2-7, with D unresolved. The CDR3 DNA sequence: TGCAGTGCTAGAGGGGCAGGTCCCTACGAGCAGTACTTC. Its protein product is CSARGAGPYEQYF.